The rows below give T cell receptor beta chains drawn from one sample of a study of CD8 T cells in Susac syndrome. A single record per CDR3 protein comes from TCRdb applying MiXCR to the immunoSEQ multiplex PCR reads. The data hold some 180,000 distinct CDR3 sequences, with about 94% observed a single time. Sequences were obtained from CD4+ T cells from PBMCs. These receptors all stem from a human donor with Susac syndrome. Both conserved end residues are trimmed from each CDR3. Each record gives: V gene, J gene, CDR3 protein.

TRBV5-4,TRBJ2-5,ASTQTGASLMETQY
TRBV2,TRBJ2-1,ASSAATGNEQF
TRBV5-1,TRBJ2-3,ASSRPGASTDTQY
TRBV7-8,TRBJ2-3,ASSFLAGGPTDTQY
TRBV20-1,TRBJ1-1,SAREGNTEAF
TRBV7-2,TRBJ2-3,ASSFRLAGGTDTQY
TRBV5-4,TRBJ1-2,ASSLLTGTHYGYT
TRBV20-1,TRBJ2-7,SADAWTSGRRAYEQY
TRBV6-1,TRBJ2-7,ARRASYEQY
TRBV11-2,TRBJ2-3,ASSLGALRDTQY
TRBV7-2,TRBJ2-1,ASSLDGNAYNEQF
TRBV27,TRBJ2-6,ASSLSGRISGANVLT
TRBV9,TRBJ2-2,ASTESLNTGELF
TRBV23-1,TRBJ1-2,ASNSGYT
TRBV6-4,TRBJ2-3,ASSEDTGTDTQY
TRBV20-1,TRBJ2-7,SASKAGVSYEQY
TRBV5-6,TRBJ2-3,ASSLVFGQLGTDTQY
TRBV15,TRBJ1-2,ATRSPTEVLRAPYGYT
TRBV6-2/TRBV6-3,TRBJ2-3,ASSPGPPFTDTQY
TRBV7-2,TRBJ2-3,ASSLGRGGSTDTQY
TRBV19,TRBJ1-5,ASSIDRGSNQPQH
TRBV15,TRBJ2-6,ATSSSRVSGANVLT
TRBV7-9,TRBJ2-2,ASSSLAGAIANTGELF
TRBV20-1,TRBJ2-1,SILVPYNEQF
TRBV5-1,TRBJ2-1,ASSLVAGVSYNEQF
TRBV29-1,TRBJ1-1,SGRQGYTEAF